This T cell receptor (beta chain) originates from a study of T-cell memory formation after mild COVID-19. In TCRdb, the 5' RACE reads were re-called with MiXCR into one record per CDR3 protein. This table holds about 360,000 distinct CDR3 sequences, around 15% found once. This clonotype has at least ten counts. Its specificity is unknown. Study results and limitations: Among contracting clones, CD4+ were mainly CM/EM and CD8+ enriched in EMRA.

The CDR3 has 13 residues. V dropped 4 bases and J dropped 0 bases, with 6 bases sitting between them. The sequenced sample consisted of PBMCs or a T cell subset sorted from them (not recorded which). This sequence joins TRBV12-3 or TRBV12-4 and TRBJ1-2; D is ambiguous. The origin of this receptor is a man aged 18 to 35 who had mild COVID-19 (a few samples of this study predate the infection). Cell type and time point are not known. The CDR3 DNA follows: TGTGCCAGCAGTTCCTCGACTAACTATGGCTACACCTTC. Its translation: CASSSSTNYGYTF.